This TCR beta chain was sequenced during a study of early stage breast cancer tumors. TCRdb's table, derived via immunoSEQ multiplex PCR, lists solely in-frame clones and lacks some. The sample shows tens of thousands of clones, about 73% of them seen only once. Germline CDR1 LNHDA, CDR2 SQIVND (reference sequence). This CDR3 has 15 residues. V was clipped by 7 bases and J by 0 bases, with 14 bases between them. The material sequenced was blood. The V and J genes are TRBV19 and TRBJ2-3, with D perhaps matching TRBD2 (6 bases). This receptor was taken from a person aged 45 to 59 with breast cancer. The CDR3 is CASTMGGLSTDTQYF. The CDR3 DNA follows: TGTGCCAGTACCATGGGGGGACTCAGCACAGATACGCAGTATTTT.